This T cell receptor beta chain was observed in a study of blood T cell repertoires in COVID-19. Background on the study: Nucleic acid was either cDNA or gDNA, and it came from T cells, B-cell-depleted T cells, or PBMCs.

Measured with immunoSEQ multiplex PCR; TCRdb has only the in-frame clones, and not every one. The data contain some 320,000 clones, about 90% of them singletons. With V trimmed by 11 bases and J by 8 bases, 14 bases remained unmatched. The CDR3 runs 15 residues. The V gene's germline CDR1 is MNHEY and CDR2 SVGAGI. Cohort allocation depended upon clinical history that participants reported. Recovered status applied to Cohort 3 donors who had two consecutive negative PCRs. It also applied to those with clearance or with symptom resolution. Sequencing input: PBMCs or T cells enriched from blood (not recorded which). The gene calls are TRBV6-5 and TRBJ2-1; 11 bases are a match to TRBD2. This clonotype was sampled from a woman aged 25 to 39 who had recovered from COVID-19. The CDR3 loop reads CAAYYSGGVSDEQFF. CDR3 DNA: TGTGCCGCCTACTATAGCGGGGGGGTCTCGGATGAGCAGTTCTTC.